The rows below give T cell receptor beta chains drawn from one sample of a study of T cell therapy after organ transplantation. The antigens of these receptors remain unknown. The table came from immunoSEQ multiplex PCR; TCRdb's copy has only in-frame clones and leaves some out. The sample gives a few thousand clones, roughly 79% of which show up once; 29% is in the top ten. Sequenced material: CD8+ T cells from blood, taken before autologous CMV-specific T cell therapy. Receptors originate from a human patient who had received a solid organ transplant and had CMV disease. The CDR3 runs from the conserved cysteine through the conserved F or W. Each record gives: clone size, J gene, V gene, D gene, CDR3 DNA, CDR3 protein. D genes are given only for firm matches. The listing skips clone size in some rows; elsewhere it reads once, few, many or a size class.

abundance: NA
j_gene: TRBJ2-7
v_gene: TRBV11-2
d_gene: NA
CDR3nt: TGTGCCAGCAGCCTGCCGGCTCCCGACGTATCCTACGAGCAGTACTTC
CDR3aa: CASSLPAPDVSYEQYF

abundance: few
j_gene: TRBJ2-5
v_gene: TRBV5-8
d_gene: NA
CDR3nt: TGTGCCAGCAGCTCGAAGGACCCAACCCTACAAGAGACCCAGTACTTC
CDR3aa: CASSSKDPTLQETQYF

abundance: NA
j_gene: TRBJ2-1
v_gene: TRBV27
d_gene: NA
CDR3nt: TGTGCCAGCAGCAGACTAGTTGGGTCCTACAATGAGCAGTTCTTC
CDR3aa: CASSRLVGSYNEQFF

abundance: NA
j_gene: TRBJ2-1
v_gene: TRBV13
d_gene: TRBD2
CDR3nt: TGTGCCAGCAGCTTTAGCGGGAGACGGGACAATGAGCAGTTCTTC
CDR3aa: CASSFSGRRDNEQFF

abundance: NA
j_gene: TRBJ1-2
v_gene: TRBV7-3
d_gene: TRBD1
CDR3nt: TGTGCCAGCAGCCCCACCGGGACAGGGAGTTATGGCTACACCTTC
CDR3aa: CASSPTGTGSYGYTF

abundance: NA
j_gene: TRBJ2-5
v_gene: TRBV6-5
d_gene: TRBD2
CDR3nt: TGTGCCAGCAGTCTCGGGACTAGCCGGGAGACCCAGTACTTC
CDR3aa: CASSLGTSRETQYF

abundance: few
j_gene: TRBJ1-2
v_gene: TRBV9
d_gene: NA
CDR3nt: TGTGCCAGCAGCGTAGAGGGGGGTGAAGACGGAAACTACACCTTC
CDR3aa: CASSVEGGEDGNYTF

abundance: NA
j_gene: TRBJ2-1
v_gene: TRBV5-1
d_gene: TRBD2
CDR3nt: TGCGCCAGCAGCTTGGAAGGACTAGCGGGAGTTGAGCAGTTCTTC
CDR3aa: CASSLEGLAGVEQFF

abundance: NA
j_gene: TRBJ1-1
v_gene: TRBV29-1
d_gene: NA
CDR3nt: TGCAGCGTTGTTGGGGTGGAAGCTTTCTTT
CDR3aa: CSVVGVEAFF

abundance: NA
j_gene: TRBJ2-2
v_gene: TRBV4-1
d_gene: NA
CDR3nt: TGCGCCAGCAGCCCTACGGGACAAGGCACCGGGGAGCTGTTTTTT
CDR3aa: CASSPTGQGTGELFF

abundance: NA
j_gene: TRBJ2-1
v_gene: TRBV4-3
d_gene: NA
CDR3nt: TGCGCCAGCAGCCAAGATAAGTGGACGGGAACGGCTGAGCAGTTCTTC
CDR3aa: CASSQDKWTGTAEQFF

abundance: NA
j_gene: TRBJ1-5
v_gene: TRBV25-1
d_gene: NA
CDR3nt: TGTGCCAGCAGTGAAGGAGGGGATCAGCCCCAGCATTTT
CDR3aa: CASSEGGDQPQHF

abundance: once
j_gene: TRBJ2-7
v_gene: TRBV19
d_gene: NA
CDR3nt: TGTGCCAGTAGTTGGGGCTTTGGGCACGAGCAGTACTTC
CDR3aa: CASSWGFGHEQYF

abundance: few
j_gene: TRBJ1-2
v_gene: TRBV5-1
d_gene: NA
CDR3nt: TGCGCCAGCAGCTTGGCAGGGGCCTCTGGCTACACCTTC
CDR3aa: CASSLAGASGYTF

abundance: NA
j_gene: TRBJ2-2
v_gene: TRBV7-8
d_gene: NA
CDR3nt: TGTGCCAGCAGCTTAGGCCGCGGAAGGGATTCCGCGAACACCGGGGAGCTGTTTTTT
CDR3aa: CASSLGRGRDSANTGELFF

abundance: once
j_gene: TRBJ1-2
v_gene: TRBV5-6
d_gene: TRBD1
CDR3nt: TGTGCCAGCAGCAGCGGACAGGGCTGGCGCTACACCTTC
CDR3aa: CASSSGQGWRYTF

abundance: NA
j_gene: TRBJ2-1
v_gene: TRBV29-1
d_gene: NA
CDR3nt: TGCAGCGTTGAACGGGACTCCTACAATGAGCAGTTCTTC
CDR3aa: CSVERDSYNEQFF

abundance: medium-sized
j_gene: TRBJ1-3
v_gene: TRBV9
d_gene: NA
CDR3nt: TGTGCCAGCAGTGCCATTCGAGGAAACACCATATATTTT
CDR3aa: CASSAIRGNTIYF

abundance: NA
j_gene: TRBJ2-7
v_gene: TRBV6-1
d_gene: NA
CDR3nt: TGTGCCAGCAGTGAAGAAGTCAGGGGCTACGAGCAGTACTTC
CDR3aa: CASSEEVRGYEQYF

abundance: NA
j_gene: TRBJ1-1
v_gene: TRBV30
d_gene: NA
CDR3nt: TGTGCCTGGAGTCCCAACTTAGAAGCTTTCTTT
CDR3aa: CAWSPNLEAFF

abundance: once
j_gene: TRBJ2-7
v_gene: TRBV11-2
d_gene: NA
CDR3nt: TGTGCCAGCAGCCCCAAAGAAGGACGGCTGTTTACCTACGAGCAGTACTTC
CDR3aa: CASSPKEGRLFTYEQYF

abundance: NA
j_gene: TRBJ1-3
v_gene: TRBV4-1
d_gene: TRBD1
CDR3nt: TGCGCCAGCAGCCAAGATTCAGGGGGCTCTGGAAACACCATATATTTT
CDR3aa: CASSQDSGGSGNTIYF

abundance: NA
j_gene: TRBJ2-3
v_gene: TRBV4-2
d_gene: NA
CDR3nt: TGTGCCAGCAGCCACTCGCGGGGCCCCACAGATACGCAGTATTTT
CDR3aa: CASSHSRGPTDTQYF

abundance: NA
j_gene: TRBJ1-2
v_gene: TRBV6-1
d_gene: TRBD1
CDR3nt: TGTGCCAGCGCCCTACAGACAGGGTCTAGCGGTGGCTACACCTTC
CDR3aa: CASALQTGSSGGYTF

abundance: NA
j_gene: TRBJ2-7
v_gene: TRBV7-9
d_gene: TRBD1
CDR3nt: TGTGCCAGCAGCTTACGAGAGGGGACAGGGGCTATCGAGCAGTACTTC
CDR3aa: CASSLREGTGAIEQYF

abundance: NA
j_gene: TRBJ2-5
v_gene: TRBV27
d_gene: TRBD2
CDR3nt: TGTGCCAGCAGTTTAACCGCGGGACTAGCGGATCAAGAGACCCAGTACTTC
CDR3aa: CASSLTAGLADQETQYF

abundance: NA
j_gene: TRBJ1-2
v_gene: TRBV5-4
d_gene: NA
CDR3nt: TGTGCCAGCAGCGACCTGACAGAAGGCTACACCTTC
CDR3aa: CASSDLTEGYTF

abundance: few
j_gene: TRBJ2-5
v_gene: TRBV11-2
d_gene: NA
CDR3nt: TGTGCCAGCAGCTCGAAGGACCCAACCCTACAAGAGACCCAGTACTTC
CDR3aa: CASSSKDPTLQETQYF

abundance: NA
j_gene: TRBJ2-3
v_gene: TRBV7-9
d_gene: TRBD2
CDR3nt: TGTGCCAGCAGACCGCAGGGGGCTAGCGGGAGTTCGACAGATACGCAGTATTTT
CDR3aa: CASRPQGASGSSTDTQYF

abundance: NA
j_gene: TRBJ1-5
v_gene: TRBV28
d_gene: NA
CDR3nt: TGTGCCAGCAGTCCCCCTCGGGGGCCCCAGCATTTT
CDR3aa: CASSPPRGPQHF

abundance: NA
j_gene: TRBJ2-3
v_gene: TRBV11-2
d_gene: NA
CDR3nt: TGTGCCAGCAGCTTATTTGTATCAGATACGCAGTATTTT
CDR3aa: CASSLFVSDTQYF

abundance: NA
j_gene: TRBJ2-7
v_gene: TRBV6-6
d_gene: TRBD1
CDR3nt: TGTGCCAGCAGTTACTTCCGGACAGGGACCTACGAGCAGTACTTC
CDR3aa: CASSYFRTGTYEQYF

abundance: NA
j_gene: TRBJ1-1
v_gene: TRBV4-1
d_gene: NA
CDR3nt: TGCGCCAGCAGCCAAGTAGGGTTTGAAGCTTTCTTT
CDR3aa: CASSQVGFEAFF

abundance: once
j_gene: TRBJ2-1
v_gene: TRBV6-4
d_gene: TRBD2
CDR3nt: TGTGCCAGCAGTCCCATAGCGGGAGGTCCCTACAATGAGCAGTTCTTC
CDR3aa: CASSPIAGGPYNEQFF

abundance: NA
j_gene: TRBJ2-2
v_gene: TRBV11-1
d_gene: NA
CDR3nt: TGTGCCAGCAGCTCGATATCTGGGGTATCCGGGGAGCTGTTTTTT
CDR3aa: CASSSISGVSGELFF

abundance: NA
j_gene: TRBJ1-2
v_gene: TRBV27
d_gene: NA
CDR3nt: TGTGCCAGCAGTTCAAGGGGAAACTATGGCTACACCTTC
CDR3aa: CASSSRGNYGYTF